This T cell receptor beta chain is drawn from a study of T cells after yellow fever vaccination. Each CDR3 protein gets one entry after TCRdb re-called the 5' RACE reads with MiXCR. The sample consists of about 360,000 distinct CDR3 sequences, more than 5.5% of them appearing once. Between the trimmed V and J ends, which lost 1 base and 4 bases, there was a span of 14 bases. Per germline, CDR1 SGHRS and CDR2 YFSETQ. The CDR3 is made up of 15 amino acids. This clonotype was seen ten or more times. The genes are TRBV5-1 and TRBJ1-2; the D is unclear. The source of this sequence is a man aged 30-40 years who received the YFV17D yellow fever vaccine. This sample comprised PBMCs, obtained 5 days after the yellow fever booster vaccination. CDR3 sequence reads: CASSLSPGRGYGYTF. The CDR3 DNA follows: TGCGCCAGCAGCTTGTCCCCAGGCCGCGGCTATGGCTACACCTTC.